This TCR beta chain was observed in a study of OX40 agonist ivuxolimab in advanced cancers. As for the study in general: Ivuxolimab doses were 0.01, 0.1, 0.3, 1.5, 3 or 10 mg/kg every 2 weeks. Dose-escalation patients had hepatocellular carcinoma, melanoma, renal cell or head and neck cancer.

General observations from the study: Low clonal expansion, among the lowest seen, marked partial responders at 0.1-3.0 mg/kg. CD8+ T cells were the subset that, on average, had more expanded clones than CD4+.

Germline V gene data show CDR1 as SGHRS and CDR2 as YFSETQ. V gave up 3 bases and J gave up 6 bases; unmatched junction bases: 2. The CDR3 has 15 residues. TCRdb's table, derived via immunoSEQ multiplex PCR, lists solely in-frame clones and lacks some. The data hold about 31,000 clones, with around 87% observed a single time. About this clone: Its matching antigen is unknown.

The TCR originated in an adult with an advanced solid tumor such as melanoma, head and neck, liver or kidney cancer. V gene TRBV5-1 combines with J gene TRBJ2-1, with TRBD2 matching over 14 bases. This material consisted of CD4+ or CD8+ T cells sorted from blood, taken in a trial of the OX40 agonist ivuxolimab. The CDR3 DNA is TGCGCCAGCAGCTACGGACTAGCGGGAGGCAATGAGCAGTTCTTC. Its protein is CASSYGLAGGNEQFF.